Listed here are 9 T cell receptor beta chains from one sample, sequenced in a study of beta chain features in type 1 diabetes. What was sequenced were expressed TCRB transcripts, since all of the isolated RNA had been reverse transcribed. Data came from immunoSEQ multiplex PCR; TCRdb stores just in-frame clones and leaves some out. The repertoire holds around 250,000 clones, with about 26% as singletons. Sequencing input: central memory CD4+ T cells from blood. Receptors originate from a man aged 25-45 years in good health.

The J gene is TRBJ2-7, the V gene TRBV2; 9 bases agree with TRBD1. CDR3 length: 13 amino acids. V gave up 8 bases and J gave up 5 bases; unmatched junction bases: 7. Germline CDR1 and CDR2: SNHLY and FYNNEI. CDR3 region: CASFGTGPNEQYF. CDR3 coding DNA: TGTGCCAGCTTTGGGACAGGGCCCAACGAGCAGTACTTC.

There are a few counts of this clone. CDR3 DNA: TGTGCCAGCAGTGAAGCGAAGACCGGGCAGTACTTC. Protein sequence: CASSEAKTGQYF. The V and J genes are TRBV6-1 and TRBJ2-7; no clear D. Between the trimmed V and J ends, which lost 0 bases and 9 bases, there was a span of 9 bases. The CDR3 spans 12 residues. Germline V gene sequence: CDR1 MNHNS, CDR2 SASEGT.

J is TRBJ2-2 and V is TRBV28; TRBD1 matches at 8 bases. V was pared by 5 bases and J by 4 bases, with 6 bases of the junction left unmatched. The germline CDR1 and CDR2 sequences are MDHEN and SYDVKM. The CDR3 is 15 amino acids. CDR3 nucleotide sequence: TGTGCCAGCAGTCCACAGGGGGGTGCCACCGGGGAGCTGTTTTTT. As protein: CASSPQGGATGELFF.

The chain carries TRBV4-2 and TRBJ2-3, with D perhaps TRBD1 (5 bases). CDR3 size: 16 residues. V lost 0 bases, J lost 2 bases, and 12 bases lay in between. Germline V gene lookup returns CDR1 LGHNA and CDR2 YNFKEQ. This CDR3 is CASSQDLGQNTDTQYF. CDR3 sequence (DNA): TGTGCCAGCAGCCAAGATTTAGGACAAAACACAGATACGCAGTATTTT.

The chain links TRBV5-8 to TRBJ1-2; 10 nucleotides agree with TRBD1. Per the germline V gene, CDR1 is SGHTS and CDR2 is YDEGEE. The CDR3 spans 15 residues. Trimming removed 0 bases from V and 8 bases from J; junction bases left unmatched: 7. The CDR3 DNA sequence: TGTGCCAGCAGCTTGGGCTGGACAGGGGGAGGGGGCTACACCTTC. Translation: CASSLGWTGGGGYTF.

The gene calls are TRBV2 and TRBJ2-7, with a weak D call TRBD1 (5 bases). V lost 0 bases, J lost 0 bases, and 12 bases lay in between. The CDR3 has 16 residues. Germline lookup yields CDR1 SNHLY and CDR2 FYNNEI. CDR3 amino acids: CASSEATWGASYEQYF. The CDR3 nucleotides are TGTGCCAGCAGTGAAGCAACCTGGGGCGCCTCCTACGAGCAGTACTTC. Full variable domain (missing parts from reference TRBV2 and TRBJ2-7): EPEVTQTPSHQVTQMGQEVILRCVPISNHLYFYWYRQILGQKVEFLVSFYNNEISEKSEIFDDQFSVERPDGSNFTLKIRSTKLEDSAMYFCASSEATWGASYEQYFGPGTRLTVT.

This clone was seen many times. Other DNA sequences within the sample encode an identical CDR3. The V gene is TRBV28, the J gene TRBJ1-5; D is perhaps TRBD1 (5 bases). Germline V gene lookup returns CDR1 MDHEN and CDR2 SYDVKM. V shed 3 bases and J shed 5 bases, with 11 bases lying between them. The CDR3 is 14 residues long. The CDR3 sequence: CASSFPDRYQPQHF. Written as DNA, the CDR3 is TGTGCCAGCAGTTTCCCCGACAGATATCAGCCCCAGCATTTT.

The chain employs TRBV19 and TRBJ2-7; tentative D call: TRBD2 (6 bases). Trimming removed 5 bases from V and 5 bases from J, with 13 bases in between. Germline V gene sequence: CDR1 LNHDA, CDR2 SQIVND (reference sequence). CDR3 length: 13 residues. CDR3 protein: CASSLREIDEQYF. The CDR3 DNA reads as TGTGCCAGTAGTCTACGGGAGATAGACGAGCAGTACTTC.

The chain recombines TRBV2 with TRBJ2-4; D perhaps matches TRBD1 (6 bases). V gave up 6 bases and J gave up 3 bases, with 18 bases separating them. The CDR3 is 16 amino acids. CDR1 and CDR2 from the germline V gene are SNHLY and FYNNEI. The CDR3 nucleotides are TGTGCCAGCAGCGCCTTACAGGGTTGGGACAAAAACATTCAGTACTTC. It specifies CASSALQGWDKNIQYF.